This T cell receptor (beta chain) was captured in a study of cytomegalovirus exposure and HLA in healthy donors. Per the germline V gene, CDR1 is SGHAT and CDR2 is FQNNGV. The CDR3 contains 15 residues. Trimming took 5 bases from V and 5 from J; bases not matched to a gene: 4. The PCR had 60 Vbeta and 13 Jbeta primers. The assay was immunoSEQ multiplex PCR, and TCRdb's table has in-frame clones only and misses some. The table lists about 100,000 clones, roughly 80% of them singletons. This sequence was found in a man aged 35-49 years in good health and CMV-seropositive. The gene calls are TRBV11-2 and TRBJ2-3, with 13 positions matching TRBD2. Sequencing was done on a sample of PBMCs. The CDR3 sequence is CASSLLAGGRDTQYF. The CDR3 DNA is TGTGCCAGCAGCCTACTAGCGGGGGGGCGAGATACGCAGTATTTT.